This entry concerns a single T cell receptor (beta chain). These data belong to a study of T-cell reconstitution after alpha-beta-depleted transplantation in children. A library of TCRbeta sequences, prepared with unique molecular identifiers, was generated. TCRdb fed the PCR reads into MiXCR, producing one record per CDR3 protein. The sample lists about 690,000 distinct CDR3 sequences, about 15% occurring once. CDR1 and CDR2 from the germline V gene are KGHDR and SFDVKD. Trimming cost V 4 bases and J 4 bases, with 9 bases left between them. The CDR3 contains 13 residues. The sequence came from a human donor who donated a stem cell graft to a child with acute myeloid leukemia. The sample consisted of PBMCs from the stem cell graft donor, taken from the stem cell graft. The V and J genes are TRBV24-1 and TRBJ1-2; D may be TRBD1 (6 bases). The CDR3 DNA is TGTGCCACCAGTGAACAGGGCAGCTATGGCTACACCTTC. Amino acids: CATSEQGSYGYTF.